Presented here are 5 T cell receptor beta chains from one specimen sequenced in a study of CD8+ T cells in alopecia areata. RNA extraction and reverse transcription yielded cDNA as sequencing template. Libraries were prepared by immunoSEQ multiplex PCR; TCRdb keeps only in-frame clonotypes and omits some of them. There are about 110,000 clones in the sample; 65% to 85% occur only once, and 20% to 25% lies in the top ten. Treatment noted: oral pan-JAK inhibitor, 5-10 mg twice daily. The sequencing used CD8+ T cells sorted from blood, collected at week 24, from a patient treated with tofacitinib. The receptor set was obtained from a human donor with alopecia areata.

J is TRBJ2-3 and V is TRBV28; TRBD1 might be the D (5 bases). Trimming shortened V by 3 bases and J by 0 bases, and 13 bases separated the two germline ends. Germline CDR1 MDHEN, CDR2 SYDVKM. This CDR3 spans 16 amino acids. In DNA, the CDR3 is TGTGCCAGCAGTTTGTATCAGGGATCTAGCACAGATACGCAGTATTTT. Its protein product is CASSLYQGSSTDTQYF.

The rearrangement joins TRBV4-1 to TRBJ1-1; D gene unclear. Germline CDR1 reads MGHRA; CDR2 reads YSYEKL. This CDR3 spans 15 amino acids. V was shortened by 2 bases and J by 1 base, with 11 bases between the two germline ends. The CDR3 is CASSQMEDTNTEAFF. The DNA for the CDR3 is TGCGCCAGCAGCCAAATGGAGGATACGAACACTGAAGCTTTCTTT.

The CDR3 reads CASSLSFDGNQPQHF. The CDR3 bases are TGTGCCAGCAGCTTGTCCTTTGACGGCAATCAGCCCCAGCATTTT. This chain joins TRBV5-6 and TRBJ1-5; D is ambiguous. CDR1 is SGHDT, CDR2 YYEEEE, per germline. V lost 1 base to trimming and J lost 2 bases, with 10 bases between them. This CDR3 is 15 amino acids long.

Of note for this clone: The junction and the germline gene differ at one end; a read error may be behind it. The chain has TRBV4-3 and TRBJ2-1; D is unresolved. Germline V lookup: CDR1 LGHNA, CDR2 YSLEER. The CDR3 is 16 amino acids. The CDR3 DNA sequence: TGCGCCAGCAGCCAAGTTCTCCCAGACTCCCACAATGAGCAGTTCTTC. Its translation is CASSQVLPDSHNEQFF.

The genes are TRBV25-1 and TRBJ2-7; D perhaps matches TRBD2 (5 bases). Trimming cost V 5 bases and J 2 bases, with 19 bases left between them. The CDR3 covers 16 residues. CDR1 MGHDK and CDR2 SYGVNS come from the germline V gene. The CDR3: CASSYSLEVPTYEQYF. CDR3 in DNA: TGTGCCAGCAGTTACTCGTTGGAGGTCCCGACCTACGAGCAGTACTTC.